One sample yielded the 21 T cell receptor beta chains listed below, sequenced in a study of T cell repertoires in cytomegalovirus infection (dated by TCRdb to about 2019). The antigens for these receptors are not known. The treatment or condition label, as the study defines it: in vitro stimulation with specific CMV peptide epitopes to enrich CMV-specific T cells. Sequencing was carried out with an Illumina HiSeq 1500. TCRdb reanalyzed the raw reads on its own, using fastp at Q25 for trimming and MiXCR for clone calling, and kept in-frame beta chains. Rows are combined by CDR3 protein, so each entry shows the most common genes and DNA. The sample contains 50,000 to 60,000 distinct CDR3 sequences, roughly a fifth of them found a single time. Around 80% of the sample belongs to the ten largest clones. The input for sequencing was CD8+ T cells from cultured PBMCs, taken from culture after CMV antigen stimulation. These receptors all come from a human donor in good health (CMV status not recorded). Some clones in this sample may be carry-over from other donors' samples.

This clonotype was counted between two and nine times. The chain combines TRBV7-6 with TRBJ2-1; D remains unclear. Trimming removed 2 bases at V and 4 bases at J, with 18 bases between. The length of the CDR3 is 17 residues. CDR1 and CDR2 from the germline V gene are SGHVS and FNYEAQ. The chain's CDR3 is CASSLRETSPEYNEQFF. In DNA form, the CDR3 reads TGTGCCAGCAGCTTAAGGGAAACCTCTCCAGAATACAATGAGCAGTTCTTC.

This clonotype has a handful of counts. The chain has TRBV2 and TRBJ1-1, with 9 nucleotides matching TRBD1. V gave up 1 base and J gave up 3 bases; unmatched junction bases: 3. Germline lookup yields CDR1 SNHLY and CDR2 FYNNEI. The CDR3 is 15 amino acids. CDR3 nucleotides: TGTGCCAGCAGTGAAGGGGACAGGGTATACACTGAAGCTTTCTTT. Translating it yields CASSEGDRVYTEAFF.

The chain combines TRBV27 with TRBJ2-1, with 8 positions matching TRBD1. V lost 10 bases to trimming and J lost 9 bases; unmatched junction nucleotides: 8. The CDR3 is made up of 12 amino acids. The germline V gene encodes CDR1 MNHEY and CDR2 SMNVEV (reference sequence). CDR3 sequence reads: CAISTGVGEQFF. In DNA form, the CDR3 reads TGTGCCATATCGACAGGGGTGGGTGAGCAGTTCTTC.

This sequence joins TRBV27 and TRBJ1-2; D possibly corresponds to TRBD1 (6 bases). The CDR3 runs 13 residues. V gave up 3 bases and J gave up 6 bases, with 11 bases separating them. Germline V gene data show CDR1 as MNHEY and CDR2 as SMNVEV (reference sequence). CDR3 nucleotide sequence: TGTGCCAGCAGTTTGCAGGGGCACGATGGCTACACCTTC. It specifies CASSLQGHDGYTF.

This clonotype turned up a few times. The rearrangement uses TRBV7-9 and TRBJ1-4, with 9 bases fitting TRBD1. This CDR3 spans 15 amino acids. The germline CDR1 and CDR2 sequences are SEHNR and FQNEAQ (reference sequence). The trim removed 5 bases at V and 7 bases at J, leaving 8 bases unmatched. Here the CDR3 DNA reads TGTGCCAGCAGCGAGAGCCGGGGACAGGGTGAAAAACTGTTTTTT. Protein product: CASSESRGQGEKLFF. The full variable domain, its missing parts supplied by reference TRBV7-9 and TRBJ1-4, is DTGVSQNPRHKITKRGQNVTFRCDPISEHNRLYWYRQTLGQGPEFLTYFQNEAQLEKSRLLSDRFSAERPKGSFSTLEIQRTEQGDSAMYLCASSESRGQGEKLFFGSGTQLSVL.

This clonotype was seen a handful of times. For the CDR3, the DNA is TGTGCCAGCAGCCCGACTAGCGGGGTCGCAGAGACCCAGTACTTC. It yields the protein CASSPTSGVAETQYF. This chain joins TRBV7-8 and TRBJ2-5; 11 bases map to TRBD2. The V and J ends lost 5 bases and 4 bases, in that order; junction bases with no gene match: 6. Per germline, CDR1 SGHVS and CDR2 FQNEAQ. The CDR3 totals 15 residues.

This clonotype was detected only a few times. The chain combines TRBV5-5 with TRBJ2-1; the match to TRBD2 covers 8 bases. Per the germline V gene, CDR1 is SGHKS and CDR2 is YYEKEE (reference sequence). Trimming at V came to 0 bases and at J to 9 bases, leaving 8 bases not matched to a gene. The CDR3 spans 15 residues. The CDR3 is CASSLVLAAYGEQFF. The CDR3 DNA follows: TGTGCCAGCAGCTTGGTACTAGCGGCATACGGTGAGCAGTTCTTC. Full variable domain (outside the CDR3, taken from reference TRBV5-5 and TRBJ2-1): DAGVTQSPTHLIKTRGQQVTLRCSPISGHKSVSWYQQVLGQGPQFIFQYYEKEERGRGNFPDRFSARQFPNYSSELNVNALLLGDSALYLCASSLVLAAYGEQFFGPGTRLTVL.

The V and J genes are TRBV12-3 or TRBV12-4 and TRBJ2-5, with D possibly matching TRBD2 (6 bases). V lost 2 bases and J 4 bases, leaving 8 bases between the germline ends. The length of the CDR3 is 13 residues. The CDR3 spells CASSLSGVETQYF. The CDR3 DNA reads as TGTGCCAGCAGTTTATCGGGGGTAGAGACCCAGTACTTC.

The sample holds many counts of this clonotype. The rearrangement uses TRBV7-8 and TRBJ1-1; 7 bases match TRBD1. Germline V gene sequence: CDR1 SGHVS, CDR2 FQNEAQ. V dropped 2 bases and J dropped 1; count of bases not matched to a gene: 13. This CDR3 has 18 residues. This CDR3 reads CASSLYQKAGTENTEAFF. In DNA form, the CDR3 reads TGTGCCAGCAGCTTATATCAAAAGGCCGGGACAGAGAACACTGAAGCTTTCTTT.

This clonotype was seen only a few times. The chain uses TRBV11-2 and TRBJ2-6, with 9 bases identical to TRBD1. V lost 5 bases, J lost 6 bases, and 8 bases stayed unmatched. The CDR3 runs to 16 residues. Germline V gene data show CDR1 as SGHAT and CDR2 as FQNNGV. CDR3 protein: CASSAWDREKANVLTF. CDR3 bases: TGTGCCAGCAGCGCTTGGGACAGGGAGAAGGCCAACGTCCTGACTTTC. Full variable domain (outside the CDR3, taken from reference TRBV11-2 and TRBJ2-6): EAGVAQSPRYKIIEKRQSVAFWCNPISGHATLYWYQQILGQGPKLLIQFQNNGVVDDSQLPKDRFSAERLKGVDSTLKIQPAKLEDSAVYLCASSAWDREKANVLTFGAGSRLTVL.

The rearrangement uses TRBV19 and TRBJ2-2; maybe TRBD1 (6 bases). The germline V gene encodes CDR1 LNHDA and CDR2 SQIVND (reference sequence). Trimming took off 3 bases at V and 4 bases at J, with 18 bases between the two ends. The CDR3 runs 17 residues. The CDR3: CASSIESQGWGTGELFF. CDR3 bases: TGTGCCAGTAGTATCGAAAGTCAGGGGTGGGGCACCGGGGAGCTGTTTTTT.

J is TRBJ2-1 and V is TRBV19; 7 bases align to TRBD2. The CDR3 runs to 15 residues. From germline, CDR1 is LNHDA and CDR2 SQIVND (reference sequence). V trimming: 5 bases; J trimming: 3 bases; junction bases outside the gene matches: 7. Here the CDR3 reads CASSPGLGNYNEQFF. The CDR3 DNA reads TGTGCCAGTAGTCCAGGACTAGGAAACTACAATGAGCAGTTCTTC.

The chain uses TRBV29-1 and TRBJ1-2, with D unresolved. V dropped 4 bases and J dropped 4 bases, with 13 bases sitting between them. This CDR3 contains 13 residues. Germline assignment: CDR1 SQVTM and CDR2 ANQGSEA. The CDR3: CSVVTSELYGYTF. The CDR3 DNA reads TGCAGCGTTGTCACTTCGGAACTCTATGGCTACACCTTC.

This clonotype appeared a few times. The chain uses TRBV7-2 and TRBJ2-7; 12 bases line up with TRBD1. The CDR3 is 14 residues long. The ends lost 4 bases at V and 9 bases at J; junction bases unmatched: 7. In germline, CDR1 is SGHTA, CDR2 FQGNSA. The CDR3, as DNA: TGTGCCAGCAGCTCCGGGACAGGGGGCCTTGGGCAGTACTTC. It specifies CASSSGTGGLGQYF.

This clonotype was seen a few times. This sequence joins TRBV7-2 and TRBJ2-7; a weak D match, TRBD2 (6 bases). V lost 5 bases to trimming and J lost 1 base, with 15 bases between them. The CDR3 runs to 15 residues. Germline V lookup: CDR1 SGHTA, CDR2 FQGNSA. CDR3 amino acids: CASSPRGAGSYEQYF. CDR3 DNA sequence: TGTGCCAGCAGCCCAAGGGGCGCGGGGTCCTACGAGCAGTACTTC.

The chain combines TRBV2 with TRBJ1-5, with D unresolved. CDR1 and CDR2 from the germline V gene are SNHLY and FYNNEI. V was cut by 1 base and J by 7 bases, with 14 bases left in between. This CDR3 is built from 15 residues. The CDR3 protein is CASSEGGLVGQPQHF. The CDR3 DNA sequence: TGTGCCAGCAGTGAAGGGGGTCTGGTGGGGCAGCCCCAGCATTTT.

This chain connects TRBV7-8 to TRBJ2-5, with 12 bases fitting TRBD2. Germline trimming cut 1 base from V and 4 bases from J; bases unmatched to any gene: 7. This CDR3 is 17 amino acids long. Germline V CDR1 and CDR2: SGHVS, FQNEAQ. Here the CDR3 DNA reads TGTGCCAGCAGCTTAGAGCTAGCGGGGGGGCGGGCAGAGACCCAGTACTTC. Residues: CASSLELAGGRAETQYF.

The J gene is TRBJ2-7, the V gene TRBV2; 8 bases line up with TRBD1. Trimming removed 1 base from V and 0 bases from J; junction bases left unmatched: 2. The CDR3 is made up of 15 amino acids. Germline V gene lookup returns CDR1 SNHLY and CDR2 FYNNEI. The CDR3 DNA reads TGTGCCAGCAGTGAAGTAACAGGGGGCTCCTACGAGCAGTACTTC. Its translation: CASSEVTGGSYEQYF.

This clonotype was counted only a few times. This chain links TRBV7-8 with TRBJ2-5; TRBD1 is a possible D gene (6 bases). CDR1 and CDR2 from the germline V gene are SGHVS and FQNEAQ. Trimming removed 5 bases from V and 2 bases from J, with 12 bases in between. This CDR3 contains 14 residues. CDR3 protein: CASSLLQGQETQYF. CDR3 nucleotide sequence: TGTGCCAGCAGCCTCCTACAGGGACAAGAGACCCAGTACTTC. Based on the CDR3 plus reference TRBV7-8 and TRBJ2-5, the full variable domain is GAGVSQSPRYKVAKRGQDVALRCDPISGHVSLFWYQQALGQGPEFLTYFQNEAQLDKSGLPSDRFFAERPEGSVSTLKIQRTQQEDSAVYLCASSLLQGQETQYFGPGTRLLVL.

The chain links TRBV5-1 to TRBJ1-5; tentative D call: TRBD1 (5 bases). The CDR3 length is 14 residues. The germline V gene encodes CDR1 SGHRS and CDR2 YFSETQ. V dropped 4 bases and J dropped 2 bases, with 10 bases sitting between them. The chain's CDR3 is CASSERGGNQPQHF. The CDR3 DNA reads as TGCGCCAGCAGCGAGAGGGGAGGCAATCAGCCCCAGCATTTT.

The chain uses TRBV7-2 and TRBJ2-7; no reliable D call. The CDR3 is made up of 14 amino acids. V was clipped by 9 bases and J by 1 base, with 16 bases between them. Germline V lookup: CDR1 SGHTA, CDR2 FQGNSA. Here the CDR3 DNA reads TGTGCCAGTTGCAATGGGGTAGGGTCCTACGAGCAGTACTTC. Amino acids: CASCNGVGSYEQYF. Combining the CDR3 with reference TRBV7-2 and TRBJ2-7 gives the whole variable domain GAGVSQSPSNKVTEKGKDVELRCDPISGHTALYWYRQSLGQGLEFLIYFQGNSAPDKSGLPSDRFSAERTGGSVSTLTIQRTQQEDSAVYLCASCNGVGSYEQYFGPGTRLTVT.